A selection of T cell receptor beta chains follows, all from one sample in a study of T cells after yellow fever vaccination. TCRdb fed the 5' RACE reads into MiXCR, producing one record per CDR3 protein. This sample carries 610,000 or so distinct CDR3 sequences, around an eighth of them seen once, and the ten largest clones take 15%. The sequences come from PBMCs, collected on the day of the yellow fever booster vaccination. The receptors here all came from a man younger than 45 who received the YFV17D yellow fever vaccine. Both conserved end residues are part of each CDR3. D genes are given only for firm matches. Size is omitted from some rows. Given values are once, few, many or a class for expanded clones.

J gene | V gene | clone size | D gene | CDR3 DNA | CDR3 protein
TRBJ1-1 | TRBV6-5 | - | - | TGTGCCAGCAGTTACGGTGGGGGCGGAGACGTCACTGAAGCTTTCTTT | CASSYGGGGDVTEAFF
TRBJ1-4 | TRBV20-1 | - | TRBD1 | TGCAGCCCGACAGGGGTTGATGAAAAACTGTTTTTT | CSPTGVDEKLFF
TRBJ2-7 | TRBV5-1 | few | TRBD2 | TGCGCCAGCAGCCCGCGCCTTTCTAGCGGGACAACCTACGAGCAGTACTTC | CASSPRLSSGTTYEQYF
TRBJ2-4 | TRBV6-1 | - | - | TGTGCCAGCAGTGAAGAGAACCTACCGTGGGCCAAAAACATTCAGTACTTC | CASSEENLPWAKNIQYF
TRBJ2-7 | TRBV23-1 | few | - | TGCGCCAGCAGTCATCCTTTCCCGGGACCGGTCCACGAGCAGTACTTC | CASSHPFPGPVHEQYF
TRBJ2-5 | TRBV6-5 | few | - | TGTGCCAGCAGTTACGCTGCCGGGTCTAGGTTGGAGACCCAGTACTTC | CASSYAAGSRLETQYF
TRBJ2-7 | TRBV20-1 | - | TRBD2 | TGCAGTGCTCAGCTAGAGGCGGGGGGCGAGCAGTACTTC | CSAQLEAGGEQYF
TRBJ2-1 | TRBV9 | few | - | TGTGCCAGCAGCGGGGAGTCCAGGGGAGACAATGAGCAGTTCTTC | CASSGESRGDNEQFF
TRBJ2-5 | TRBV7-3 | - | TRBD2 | TGTGCCAGCAGCAAGACTAGCGGGATGGCGGAGACCCAGTACTTC | CASSKTSGMAETQYF
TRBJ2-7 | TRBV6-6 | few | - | TGTGCCACCACGGCGGGGCAGGGGGGCGAGCAGTACTTC | CATTAGQGGEQYF
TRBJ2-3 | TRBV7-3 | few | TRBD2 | TGTGCCAGCAGCTCGATAGCGGGAGGGCCAGGAGATACGCAGTATTTT | CASSSIAGGPGDTQYF
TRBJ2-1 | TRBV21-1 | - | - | TGTGCCAGCAGGAAGGAGCGGCCCTCCTACAATGAGCAGTTCTTC | CASRKERPSYNEQFF
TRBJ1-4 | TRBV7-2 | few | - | TGTGCCAGCAGCCCCGGGGCCGCGACCCTTTGGGAAAAACTGTTTTTT | CASSPGAATLWEKLFF
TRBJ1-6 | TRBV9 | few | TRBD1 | TGTGCCAGCAGCACGGCAGGGGGCGTGGGTAATTCACCCCTCCACTTT | CASSTAGGVGNSPLHF
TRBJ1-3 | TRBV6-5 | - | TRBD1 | TGTGCCAGCAGTTGGGACAGCACATACGTAAACACCATATATTTT | CASSWDSTYVNTIYF
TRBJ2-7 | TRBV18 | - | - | TGTGCCAGCTCCGTGACGGAGCAGTACTTC | CASSVTEQYF
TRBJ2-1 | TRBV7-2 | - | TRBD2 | TGTGCCAGCGCCATAGCGGGAGCTAGTGAGCAGTTCTTC | CASAIAGASEQFF
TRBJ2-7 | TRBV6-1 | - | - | TGTGCCAGCAGCCGACAGGCGTATCCGCCGCAGTACTTC | CASSRQAYPPQYF
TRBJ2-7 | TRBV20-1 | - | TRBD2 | TGCAGTGCTAGAGAAAAGGGCGGGAGTTGGTACGAGCAGTACTTC | CSAREKGGSWYEQYF
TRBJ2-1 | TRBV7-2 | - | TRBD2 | TGTGCCAGCAGTTTCAATAGCGGGAGGTTTAATGAGCAGTTCTTC | CASSFNSGRFNEQFF
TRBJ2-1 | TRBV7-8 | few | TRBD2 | TGTGCCAGCGCTCCTGGCGGGAGGAGATATGAGCAGTTCTTC | CASAPGGRRYEQFF
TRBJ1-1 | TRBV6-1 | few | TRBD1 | TGTGCCAGCAGTCGACGGGACAGTGGAGTGAACACTGAAGCTTTCTTT | CASSRRDSGVNTEAFF
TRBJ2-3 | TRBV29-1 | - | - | TGCAGCGTTTTGGGACGGCTCACAGATACGCAGTATTTT | CSVLGRLTDTQYF
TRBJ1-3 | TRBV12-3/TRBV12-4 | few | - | TGTGCCAGCAGTTGGGGCAGGGTCTATGGAAACACCATATATTTT | CASSWGRVYGNTIYF
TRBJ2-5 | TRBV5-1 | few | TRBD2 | TGCGCCAGCAGATCGGGGGGGGCCAACCAAGAGACCCAGTACTTC | CASRSGGANQETQYF
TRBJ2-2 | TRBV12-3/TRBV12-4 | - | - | TGTGCCAGCAGGGGGGAGTCGAACACCGGGGAGCTGTTTTTT | CASRGESNTGELFF
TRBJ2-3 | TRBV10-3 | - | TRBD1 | TGTGCCATCAGTGATTTTGGACAGGGGGCCCCAGATACGCAGTATTTT | CAISDFGQGAPDTQYF
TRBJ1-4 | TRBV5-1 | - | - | TGCGCCAGCAGCTTGGTGGGCACCTCTAATGAAAAACTGTTTTTT | CASSLVGTSNEKLFF
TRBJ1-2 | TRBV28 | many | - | TGTGCCAGCAGTGGGGTTAACTATGGCTACACCTTC | CASSGVNYGYTF